The subject of this entry is one T cell receptor beta chain. Measured with immunoSEQ multiplex PCR; TCRdb has only the in-frame clones, and not every one. Here the sample spans just over 85,000 clones, roughly nine tenths being singletons. The data originate from a study of blood T cell repertoires in COVID-19. Germline V gene data show CDR1 as KGHSH and CDR2 as LQKENI. V was cut by 0 bases and J by 3 bases, with 9 bases left in between. CDR3 length: 15 amino acids. The sequencing sample was made of peripheral blood. The origin of this receptor is a man in his fifties with acute or convalescent COVID-19. This chain joins TRBV18 and TRBJ2-4, with D tentatively TRBD1 (5 bases). CDR3 residues: CASSPPLRGKNIQYF. CDR3 nucleotide sequence: TGTGCCAGCTCACCACCATTAAGGGGCAAAAACATTCAGTACTTC.